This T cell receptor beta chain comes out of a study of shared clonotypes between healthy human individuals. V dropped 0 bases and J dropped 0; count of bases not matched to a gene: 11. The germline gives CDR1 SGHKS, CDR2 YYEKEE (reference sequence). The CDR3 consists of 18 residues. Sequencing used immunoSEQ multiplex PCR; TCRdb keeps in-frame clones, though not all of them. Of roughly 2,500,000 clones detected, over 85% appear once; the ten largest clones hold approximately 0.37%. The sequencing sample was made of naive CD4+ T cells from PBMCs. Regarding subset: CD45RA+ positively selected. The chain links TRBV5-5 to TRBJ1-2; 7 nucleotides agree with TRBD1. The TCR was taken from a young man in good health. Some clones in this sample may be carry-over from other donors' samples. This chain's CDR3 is CASSLDWTGGGTNYGYTF. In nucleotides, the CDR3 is TGTGCCAGCAGCTTGGACTGGACAGGTGGTGGTACTAACTATGGCTACACCTTC.